This paragraph reports one TCR beta chain. 60 Vbeta and 13 Jbeta primers were used in PCR. Clones were sequenced by immunoSEQ multiplex PCR, and TCRdb holds only the in-frame ones, with some missing. This table holds 95,000 to 150,000 clones, 70% to 85% found once. The source of the sample is a study of cytomegalovirus exposure and HLA in healthy donors. The CDR3 sequence is 14 residues long. The ends lost 3 bases at V and 4 bases at J; junction bases unmatched: 5. In germline, CDR1 is SEHNR, CDR2 FQNEAQ (reference sequence). This chain links TRBV7-9 with TRBJ1-1, with 7 bases matching TRBD1. Sequenced material: PBMCs. The receptor was derived from a man aged 40-49 years in good health and CMV-seropositive. This CDR3 is CASSFVGQVTEAFF. The CDR3, as DNA: TGTGCCAGCAGCTTTGTAGGACAGGTCACTGAAGCTTTCTTT.